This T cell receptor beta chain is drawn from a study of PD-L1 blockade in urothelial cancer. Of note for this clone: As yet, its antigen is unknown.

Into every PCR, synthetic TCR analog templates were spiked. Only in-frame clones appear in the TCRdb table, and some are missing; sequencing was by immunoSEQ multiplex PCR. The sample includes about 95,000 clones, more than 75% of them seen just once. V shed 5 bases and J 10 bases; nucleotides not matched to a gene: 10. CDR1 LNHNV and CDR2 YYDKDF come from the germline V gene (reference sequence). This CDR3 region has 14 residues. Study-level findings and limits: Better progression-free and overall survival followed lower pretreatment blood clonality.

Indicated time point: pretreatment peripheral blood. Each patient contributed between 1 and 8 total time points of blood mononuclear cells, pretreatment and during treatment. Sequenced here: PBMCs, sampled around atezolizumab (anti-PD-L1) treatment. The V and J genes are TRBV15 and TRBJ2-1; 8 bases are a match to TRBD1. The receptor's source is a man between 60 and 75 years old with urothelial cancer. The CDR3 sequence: CATSVGQGVWEQFF. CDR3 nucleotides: TGTGCCACCAGCGTAGGACAGGGAGTTTGGGAGCAGTTCTTC.